What follows are 32 T cell receptor beta chains derived from one specimen sequenced in a study of blood T cell repertoires in COVID-19. Libraries were prepared by immunoSEQ multiplex PCR; TCRdb keeps only in-frame clonotypes and omits some of them. Among approximately 230,000 clones listed, roughly 79% were seen once. The material sequenced was PBMCs or T cells enriched from blood (not recorded which). These TCRs come from a man aged 40-55 years who had recovered from COVID-19.

This chain links TRBV4-1 with TRBJ1-1, with 7 bases matching TRBD1. This CDR3 contains 12 residues. Looked up from germline, CDR1 is MGHRA and CDR2 is YSYEKL. After removal of 8 bases from V and 11 bases from J, the junction contained 11 bases not matched to a gene. CDR3 protein: CASGQQGYAAFF. Written as DNA, the CDR3 is TGCGCCAGCGGACAACAGGGGTACGCGGCTTTCTTT.

This chain joins TRBV4-2 and TRBJ2-7, with D possibly being TRBD2 (5 bases). The germline CDR1 and CDR2 sequences are LGHNA and YNFKEQ. This CDR3 is 17 amino acids long. V was cut by 1 base and J by 0 bases, with 16 bases left in between. CDR3 bases: TGTGCCAGCAGCCAAGTGTCGCTACGGGGAAACTCCTACGAGCAGTACTTC. Its protein product is CASSQVSLRGNSYEQYF.

The chain recombines TRBV30 with TRBJ2-7; tentatively, D is TRBD1 (5 bases). The CDR3 spans 12 residues. Trimming cost V 3 bases and J 2 bases, with 8 bases left between them. Germline values: CDR1 GTSNPN, CDR2 SVGIG (reference sequence). The CDR3 region has the DNA TGTGCCTGGAGGAAGGACACCTACGAGCAGTACTTC. Translation gives CAWRKDTYEQYF.

The chain couples TRBV18 to TRBJ2-3, with 7 nucleotides matching TRBD2. Germline CDR1 KGHSH, CDR2 LQKENI. Trimming took 0 bases from V and 3 from J; bases not matched to a gene: 3. The CDR3 runs to 15 residues. The CDR3 nucleotides read TGTGCCAGCTCACCACCGGGGGGGAGGACAGATACGCAGTATTTT. Residues: CASSPPGGRTDTQYF.

J is TRBJ1-5 and V is TRBV19, with TRBD1 as a possible D gene (5 bases). CDR1 is LNHDA and CDR2 is SQIVND in the germline V gene (reference sequence). CDR3 size: 15 residues. V lost 5 bases and J 7 bases, leaving 18 bases between the germline ends. CDR3 nucleotides: TGTGCCAGTAGTGCCCGTGGGGGGAGAGGGCAGCCCCAGCATTTT. Translation: CASSARGGRGQPQHF.

The rearrangement links TRBV7-9 to TRBJ2-7, with D perhaps TRBD2 (6 bases). Trimming cost V 1 base and J 13 bases, with 14 bases left between them. CDR3 length: 12 residues. Germline V lookup: CDR1 SEHNR, CDR2 FQNEAQ (reference sequence). The CDR3 protein is CASSLDTSLLYF. The DNA of the CDR3 is TGTGCCAGCAGCTTAGACACTAGCTTGCTTTACTTC.

This clone was recorded at least ten times. The genes are TRBV7-9 and TRBJ2-5; 9 bases agree with TRBD1. With V trimmed by 6 bases and J by 9 bases, 8 bases remained unmatched. Germline CDR1 SEHNR, CDR2 FQNEAQ (reference sequence). The CDR3 runs to 13 residues. The CDR3 DNA reads as TGTGCCAGCAGACGGGACAGGGAATTTTCCCAGTACTTC. This gives the protein CASRRDREFSQYF.

This clone has only one observation. The CDR3, as DNA: TGTGCCAGCCGGGGACAGGTGGGGGACTACACCTTC. Translation gives CASRGQVGDYTF. This chain connects TRBV18 to TRBJ1-2; the match to TRBD1 covers 8 bases. Germline V CDR1 and CDR2: KGHSH, LQKENI. The CDR3 covers 12 residues. Unmatched junction bases numbered 9, after V lost 8 bases and J lost 10 bases.

The J gene is TRBJ2-7, the V gene TRBV5-6, with 12 bases matching TRBD1. Per the germline V gene, CDR1 is SGHDT and CDR2 is YYEEEE. CDR3 size: 13 residues. V shed 5 bases, J shed 7 bases, and the junction held 4 bases outside the gene matches. The CDR3 DNA sequence: TGTGCCAGCAGGGGACAGGGGGCATGGGAGCAGTACTTC. This gives the protein CASRGQGAWEQYF.

V gene TRBV19 combines with J gene TRBJ2-1, with 7 bases matching TRBD2. There are 12 residues in the CDR3. V was clipped by 5 bases and J by 14 bases; unmatched bases: 9. Germline lookup yields CDR1 LNHDA and CDR2 SQIVND (reference sequence). CDR3 sequence reads: CASSRGGVEEFF. CDR3 nucleotides: TGTGCCAGTAGTCGGGGAGGGGTCGAGGAGTTCTTC. The full variable domain, in which reference TRBV19 and TRBJ2-1 provide the parts outside the CDR3, is DGGITQSPKYLFRKEGQNVTLSCEQNLNHDAMYWYRQDPGQGLRLIYYSQIVNDFQKGDIAEGYSVSREKKESFPLTVTSAQKNPTAFYLCASSRGGVEEFFGPGTRLTVL.

J is TRBJ1-5 and V is TRBV27; no definite D call. In germline, CDR1 is MNHEY, CDR2 SMNVEV (reference sequence). The CDR3 spans 14 residues. V lost 2 bases and J lost 1, with 6 bases in between. This CDR3 is CASSLGGSNQPQHF. The CDR3 DNA is TGTGCCAGCAGTTTAGGCGGAAGCAATCAGCCCCAGCATTTT.

The rearrangement joins TRBV19 to TRBJ1-1, with TRBD1 identical over 8 bases. The germline CDR1 and CDR2 sequences are LNHDA and SQIVND (reference sequence). J lost 3 bases, V lost 5 bases, and 8 bases had no gene match. This CDR3 contains 15 residues. CDR3 bases: TGTGCCAGTAGTGGTACAGGGGGTAAGGACACTGAAGCTTTCTTT. It codes for CASSGTGGKDTEAFF.

The V gene is TRBV7-6, the J gene TRBJ2-2; 8 nucleotides agree with TRBD1. This CDR3 spans 15 amino acids. Trimming removed 5 bases from V and 3 bases from J; junction bases left unmatched: 5. Germline V gene lookup returns CDR1 SGHVS and CDR2 FNYEAQ. As DNA, the CDR3 is TGTGCCAGCAGCATGCAGGGGGCCTACACCGGGGAGCTGTTTTTT. This translates into CASSMQGAYTGELFF.

The V gene is TRBV29-1, the J gene TRBJ2-1, with 7 bases aligning to TRBD1. Germline trimming cut 6 bases from V and 8 bases from J; bases unmatched to any gene: 13. Germline V CDR1 and CDR2: SQVTM, ANQGSEA. CDR3 length: 14 residues. This CDR3 is CSVPRNRGGDEQFF. As DNA, the CDR3 is TGCAGCGTCCCACGAAACAGGGGCGGAGATGAGCAGTTCTTC.

Details on this clone: The junction shows a germline mismatch at one end, possibly a read error. V usage is TRBV10-3 and J usage is TRBJ2-7, with 14 bases that match TRBD2. This CDR3 comprises 15 residues. Germline CDR1 is ENHRY and CDR2 is SYGVKD. The CDR3 nucleotides are TGTGCCATCAGGACTAGCGGGAGGGCCTCCCACGAGCAGTACTTC. Protein product: CAIRTSGRASHEQYF.

The chain is built from TRBV9 and TRBJ1-3; D is perhaps TRBD1 (6 bases). CDR3 size: 16 residues. V lost 3 bases, J lost 0 bases, and 13 bases lay in between. Germline CDR1 reads SGDLS; CDR2 reads YYNGEE. The CDR3 DNA sequence: TGTGCCAGCAGCGGTCAGGGGCTCTACTCTGGAAACACCATATATTTT. Translation gives CASSGQGLYSGNTIYF.

This clone was seen a handful of times. The sample has other DNA sequences that encode this CDR3 too. The genes are TRBV5-1 and TRBJ2-1; 7 bases agree with TRBD2. The CDR3 is 15 residues long. V gave up 0 bases and J gave up 4 bases; unmatched junction bases: 4. Germline assignment: CDR1 SGHRS and CDR2 YFSETQ. This CDR3 reads CASSLAGRGYNEQFF. The CDR3 coding sequence is TGCGCCAGCAGCTTGGCGGGGCGGGGGTACAATGAGCAGTTCTTC.

J is TRBJ2-1 and V is TRBV9; D might be TRBD2 (7 bases). The CDR3 covers 16 residues. CDR1 SGDLS and CDR2 YYNGEE come from the germline V gene. The V end lost 4 bases, the J end lost 6 bases, and 20 bases lay between the germline ends. CDR3 nucleotides: TGTGCCAGCAGCTCCAGAAGGGGGGGGCCTCTCAATGAGCAGTTCTTC. It codes for CASSSRRGGPLNEQFF. Combining the CDR3 with reference TRBV9 and TRBJ2-1 gives the whole variable domain DSGVTQTPKHLITATGQRVTLRCSPRSGDLSVYWYQQSLDQGLQFLIQYYNGEERAKGNILERFSAQQFPDLHSELNLSSLELGDSALYFCASSSRRGGPLNEQFFGPGTRLTVL.

The CDR3 sequence: CASSQDREDTQYF. CDR3 nucleotides: TGTGCCAGCAGCCAAGATCGCGAAGATACGCAGTATTTT. The rearrangement links TRBV14 to TRBJ2-3; no reliable D call. This CDR3 has 13 residues. The ends were cut back, 0 bases at V and 5 bases at J, with 6 bases in the middle. Germline assignment: CDR1 SGHDN and CDR2 FVKESK.

With respect to this clone: Within the sample, other DNA sequences also encode this same CDR3. The genes are TRBV3-1 (or the pseudogene TRBV3-2) and TRBJ1-2; no clear D gene. Trimming removed 0 bases from V and 3 bases from J, with 8 bases in between. Germline V lookup: CDR1 LGHDT, CDR2 YNNKEL (reference sequence). CDR3 length equals 14 residues. The CDR3 DNA reads as TGTGCCAGCAGCCAAGACCTAGGAGACTATGGCTACACCTTC. Translation gives CASSQDLGDYGYTF.

In this sample, this clone turned up once. The V gene is TRBV12-3 or TRBV12-4, the J gene TRBJ1-1, with no clear D. The CDR3 has 12 residues. V shed 6 bases and J shed 11 bases, with 16 bases lying between them. Written as DNA, the CDR3 is TGTGCCAGCAGCCTCCGACCAGAGCGGGCTTTCTTT. Amino acids: CASSLRPERAFF.

The rearrangement links TRBV3-1 (or the pseudogene TRBV3-2) to TRBJ1-6; 8 positions match TRBD1. After removal of 6 bases from V and 6 bases from J, the junction contained 10 bases not matched to a gene. Germline V CDR1 and CDR2: LGHDT, YNNKEL (reference sequence). CDR3 size: 16 residues. CDR3 coding DNA: TGTGCCAGCAGTCTAATAGCCAGGGGGCCTAATTCACCCCTCCACTTT. Translated, it gives CASSLIARGPNSPLHF.

The J gene is TRBJ2-1, the V gene TRBV9; the D gene is possibly TRBD1 (6 bases). V was trimmed by 0 bases and J by 0 bases, leaving 13 bases between them. Germline V gives CDR1 SGDLS, CDR2 YYNGEE. There are 17 residues in the CDR3. The CDR3 reads CASSVGGTRSSYNEQFF. DNA of the CDR3: TGTGCCAGCAGCGTAGGAGGGACACGGAGCTCCTACAATGAGCAGTTCTTC.

The chain joins TRBV10-3 to TRBJ1-1; D uncertain. V lost 0 bases to trimming and J lost 6 bases, with 17 bases between them. The CDR3 runs 16 residues. Germline values: CDR1 ENHRY, CDR2 SYGVKD. CDR3 amino acids: CAISESFQEGLAEAFF. The CDR3 DNA reads as TGTGCCATCAGTGAGTCTTTCCAGGAGGGCTTGGCTGAAGCTTTCTTT.

The chain recombines TRBV3-1 (or the pseudogene TRBV3-2) with TRBJ2-4; 14 nucleotides match TRBD2. Germline V gene lookup returns CDR1 LGHDT and CDR2 YNNKEL (reference sequence). The CDR3 has 19 amino acids. J was trimmed by 5 bases and V by 1 base; bases with no gene match: 10. CDR3: CASSQVPGLAGVWENIQYF. CDR3 in DNA: TGTGCCAGCAGCCAAGTCCCGGGACTAGCGGGGGTGTGGGAAAACATTCAGTACTTC.

CDR3 loop: CASSLARTLSTDTQYF. For the CDR3, the DNA is TGTGCCAGCAGCTTGGCGAGGACACTTAGCACAGATACGCAGTATTTT. The chain recombines TRBV5-4 with TRBJ2-3, with a tentative D call TRBD1 (5 bases). CDR1 is SGHNT, CDR2 YYREEE, per germline (reference sequence). Trimming pared 0 bases from V and 0 bases from J, leaving 11 bases between. The CDR3 length is 16 residues.

This clone showed up many times. The V and J genes are TRBV4-1 and TRBJ1-1; tentatively, D is TRBD1 (5 bases). The germline V gene has CDR1 MGHRA and CDR2 YSYEKL. This CDR3 has 15 amino acids. The germline V and J ends were trimmed by 4 bases and 5 bases, with 17 bases remaining between them. This CDR3 reads CASSPPGLERTEAFF. The CDR3, as DNA: TGCGCCAGCAGCCCACCGGGACTCGAAAGAACTGAAGCTTTCTTT.

Many counts were recorded for this clone. This sequence joins TRBV30 and TRBJ1-4; 10 bases align to TRBD1. The CDR3 loop spans 14 amino acids. Per germline, CDR1 GTSNPN and CDR2 SVGIG (reference sequence). J gave up 0 bases and V 5 bases, and 0 bases lay outside the gene matches. The CDR3 region is CAWGQGATNEKLFF. The CDR3 DNA reads TGTGCCTGGGGACAGGGGGCAACTAATGAAAAACTGTTTTTT.

V usage is TRBV11-2 and J usage is TRBJ2-7, with D possibly being TRBD1 (6 bases). The V gene's germline CDR1 is SGHAT and CDR2 FQNNGV. V lost 3 bases to trimming and J lost 2 bases, with 14 bases between them. The CDR3 is 15 amino acids. CDR3 nucleotide sequence: TGTGCCAGCAGCTTGCCCGTGACAGGTACCTACGAGCAGTACTTC. Amino acids: CASSLPVTGTYEQYF.

The chain uses TRBV28 and TRBJ1-6, with 9 bases identical to TRBD1. Trimming cost V 4 bases and J 7 bases; bases outside gene matches: 14. CDR3 length equals 18 residues. Looked up from germline, CDR1 is MDHEN and CDR2 is SYDVKM. The CDR3 reads CASSSYDRGYSENSPLHF. In DNA, the CDR3 is TGTGCCAGCAGTTCCTATGACAGGGGGTACTCTGAAAATTCACCCCTCCACTTT.

This clone appeared once. The chain carries TRBV2 and TRBJ1-2; TRBD1 agrees at 7 bases. The CDR3 is made up of 14 amino acids. J lost 0 bases, V lost 7 bases, and 5 bases had no gene match. Germline lookup yields CDR1 SNHLY and CDR2 FYNNEI. DNA for the CDR3: TGTGCCAGCACGGGACAGCTTACTAACTATGGCTACACCTTC. Encoded protein: CASTGQLTNYGYTF.

The count of this clone is one. The V gene is TRBV28, the J gene TRBJ1-5; D possibly corresponds to TRBD1 (5 bases). Germline V gene lookup returns CDR1 MDHEN and CDR2 SYDVKM. Trimming shortened V by 5 bases and J by 8 bases, and 13 bases separated the two germline ends. The CDR3 totals 13 residues. CDR3 amino acids: CASSQTDGKPQHF. As DNA, the CDR3 is TGTGCCAGCAGTCAGACAGATGGAAAGCCCCAGCATTTT.